These 4 T cell receptor beta chains were sequenced from one sample in a study of T cell responses to AZD1222 COVID-19 vaccine. Repertoires were generated with immunoSEQ multiplex PCR, while TCRdb's copy carries only in-frame clones and drops some. This sample yields around 89,000 clones, of which more than 75% are seen a single time; approximately 22% belongs to the top ten. The source material was peripheral blood, sampled on day 0 of AZD1222 vaccination. These receptors were collected from an adult in good health.

The rearrangement joins TRBV15 to TRBJ1-5, with D uncertain. V was clipped by 5 bases and J by 7 bases, with 24 bases between them. Germline V gene sequence: CDR1 LNHNV, CDR2 YYDKDF (reference sequence). The CDR3 is 17 amino acids. CDR3 coding DNA: TGTGCCACCAGCTTCCAGATTGATGTGGGATACAAGCAGCCCCAGCATTTT. It encodes CATSFQIDVGYKQPQHF.

The chain has TRBV5-6 and TRBJ1-2, with TRBD1 matching 8 bases. Germline lookup yields CDR1 SGHDT and CDR2 YYEEEE. The CDR3 sequence is 14 residues long. V shed 4 bases and J 6 bases; nucleotides not matched to a gene: 8. CDR3 DNA: TGTGCCAGCAGCCGCAAAGGACAGGGAGATGGCTACACCTTC. Its protein is CASSRKGQGDGYTF.

The chain couples TRBV9 to TRBJ1-4; 9 bases are shared with TRBD1. V lost 4 bases to trimming and J lost 6 bases; unmatched junction nucleotides: 7. CDR1 is SGDLS and CDR2 is YYNGEE in the germline V gene. The CDR3 has 15 residues. The CDR3 bases are TGTGCCAGCAGCCAACCGGGACAGGGCTATGAAAAACTGTTTTTT. This codes for CASSQPGQGYEKLFF.

The chain links TRBV7-3 to TRBJ1-1; a possible D gene is TRBD1 (5 bases). This CDR3 has 14 amino acids. Looked up from germline, CDR1 is SGHTA and CDR2 is FQGTGA. V lost 2 bases and J 6 bases, leaving 13 bases between the germline ends. DNA for the CDR3: TGTGCCAGCAGCTTATCGGGACCCCCCTCTGAAGCTTTCTTT. This codes for CASSLSGPPSEAFF. Together with reference TRBV7-3 and TRBJ1-1, the CDR3 gives the full variable domain: GAGVSQTPSNKVTEKGKYVELRCDPISGHTALYWYRQSLGQGPEFLIYFQGTGAADDSGLPNDRFFAVRPEGSVSTLKIQRTERGDSAVYLCASSLSGPPSEAFFGQGTRLTVV.